This T cell receptor (beta chain) was sequenced for a study of tissue T cells after allogeneic stem cell transplantation. General observations from the study: In patients and mice, blood and spleen missed much of tissue repertoire.

Trimming shortened V by 1 base and J by 6 bases, and 3 bases separated the two germline ends. Germline CDR1 and CDR2: NNHDY and SYVADS. The CDR3 is 11 residues long. TCRbeta CDR3 was sequenced at survey depth with template counts. TCRdb's table, derived via immunoSEQ multiplex PCR, lists solely in-frame clones and lacks some. The sample consists of approximately 45,000 clones, 73% of them appearing once. This clone showed up just once. Its antigen is currently unknown. The genes and germline here are from mouse. The DNA ends 1 residue before the CDR3 does, and the rest of the CDR3 is filled in from the germline J gene.

The sample taken for sequencing was sorted cells pooled from one or two spleens. The clonotype originates from a pool of C57BL/6 mice in good health. V is TRBV13-3 and J is TRBJ2-5; D is unclear. The CDR3 here is CASSDRDTQYF. CDR3 DNA (partial): TGTGCCAGCAGTGATCGGGACACCCAGTAC. Combining the CDR3 with reference TRBV13-3 and TRBJ2-5 gives the whole variable domain EAAVTQSPRSKVAVTGGKVTLSCHQTNNHDYMYWYRQDTGHGLRLIHYSYVADSTEKGDIPDGYKASRPSQENFSLILELASLSQTAVYFCASSDRDTQYFGPGTRLLVL.